This T cell receptor (beta chain) derives from a study of blood T cell repertoires in COVID-19 (dated by TCRdb to the early 2020s). Broadly, across the study: Collaborator samples came from the United States, Italy and Spain and covered acute and convalescent phases of COVID-19. The dataset comprised deeply sampled blood TCRbeta repertoires from subjects exposed to, actively infected with, or recovered from COVID-19. HLA class I and class II types, where available, came from metadata supplied by the sample provider rather than from assay-based typing. Samples were obtained from the ongoing ImmuneRACE study (first 160 participants) and from some 1,200 subjects provided by 6 global collaborators. The material from the prospective study consisted of cDNA or gDNA derived from T cells, B-cell-depleted T cells, or PBMCs. A freely available public database, intended as a resource for researchers studying the immune response to SARS-CoV-2, is where the repertoires were released. A de-identified subject ID, COVID-19 status, age in years and sex were almost always included in the sample metadata. Overall results and qualifications from the work: How much clinical and demographic metadata was included differed by source and by participant, and the metadata was provided uncurated.

The cysteine opens and the phenylalanine closes a CDR3 of 12 amino acids. The sequence is cut down to CDR3 DNA, 36 bases in frame from base 1. V and J lose 6 bases and 6 bases, and a span of 8 bases separates them. CDR1 and CDR2 were assigned from the germline V gene (reference sequence) as SEHNR and FQNEAQ. Participants in the prospective study were enrolled through a virtual design, were aged roughly 18 to 100 years, and lived in about two dozen United States geographic areas. In the prospective study, cohorts were assigned on the basis of participant-reported clinical history obtained from a screening survey and a study questionnaire. For ImmuneRACE Cohort 3, a participant was defined as recovered based on two consecutive negative NP/OP PCR tests, clearance by a healthcare professional, or resolution of symptoms. Mobile phlebotomists in the prospective study collected whole blood, serum and a nasopharyngeal or oropharyngeal swab from every participant. Prospective study participants could optionally give additional blood draws and questionnaires over an approximately two-month period. Before DNA extraction, prospective study blood samples were shipped either frozen or at room temperature.

Remarks on this clone: Its specific antigen is unknown. No much larger clone is present one base from it, and per-base qualities are unavailable.

The immunoSEQ Assay, a bias-controlled multiplex PCR, was used to amplify TCRbeta CDR3 regions from genomic DNA. In the original analysis: The number of nucleated cells in each sample was estimated from the amplification of reference gene primers within the assay. To quantify the absolute abundance of each unique TCRbeta CDR3 rearrangement, sequence reads were collapsed and filtered. For each sample, productive Simpson clonality was calculated as the square root of Simpson's diversity index across productive rearrangements. The table comes from immuneACCESS by way of TCRdb, which keeps in-frame sequences with V and J called. Part of the clones is missing from these tables; in studies checked, under half for an unresolved V gene and the rest for unknown reasons. The V and J calls and the clone size are those of that table, but D and trimming were determined from the DNA. The sample yields hundreds of thousands of clones; around 87% were counted once. 2.4% of the sample goes to the ten largest clones.

The sample taken for sequencing was PBMCs or T cells enriched from blood (not recorded which). The sequence was obtained from a woman aged 18 to 35 who had recovered from COVID-19. The sequence is built from TRBV7-9 and TRBJ1-4; confidence is insufficient to name the D gene. CDR3 protein: CASSLSYEKLFF. In nucleotide form, the sequence is TGTGCCAGCAGTTTGTCGTATGAAAAACTGTTTTTT.